These T cell receptor beta chains were read from a single sample in a study of Ad26.COV2.S vaccination and SARS-CoV-2 variants. The data were produced by immunoSEQ multiplex PCR, yet TCRdb's version contains in-frame clones alone and is incomplete. Of hundreds of thousands of clones in the sample, 89% were seen once. The specimen comprised peripheral blood, sampled in a trial of Ad26.COV2.S vaccine versus placebo. The origin of the receptors is a person between 18 and 65 years old who received the Ad26.COV2.S COVID-19 vaccine or a placebo. The CDR3 runs from the conserved cysteine through the conserved F or W. The D gene is left open where the match is weak. Only some rows state a clone size, as once, few, many or a class for expanded clones.

clone_size j_call v_call d_call cdr3_aa cdr3_nt
. TRBJ2-7 TRBV2 . CASKAGPLIVYEQYF TGTGCCAGCAAAGCGGGCCCACTAATAGTCTACGAGCAGTACTTC
. TRBJ2-2 TRBV5-5 . CASSLGHGKNTGELFF TGTGCCAGCAGCTTGGGGCACGGAAAGAACACCGGGGAGCTGTTTTTT
. TRBJ1-4 TRBV30 . CAWRVTTNEKLFF TGTGCCTGGAGGGTTACTACTAATGAAAAACTGTTTTTT
. TRBJ1-2 TRBV24-1 . CATSDGRVYYGYTF TGTGCCACCAGTGATGGTAGGGTTTACTATGGCTACACCTTC
. TRBJ2-7 TRBV18 . CASSPRSGAYEQYF TGTGCCAGCTCACCCCGGTCAGGAGCCTACGAGCAGTACTTC
. TRBJ1-2 TRBV4-2 . CASSQPGGGSNYGYTF TGTGCCAGCAGCCAGCCCGGCGGGGGATCCAACTATGGCTACACCTTC
. TRBJ1-5 TRBV27 TRBD1 CASRPGTGGNQPQHF TGTGCCAGCAGGCCCGGGACAGGGGGCAATCAGCCCCAGCATTTT
. TRBJ1-1 TRBV2 . CASYWEFFTEAFF TGTGCCAGCTACTGGGAGTTTTTCACTGAAGCTTTCTTT
. TRBJ2-7 TRBV28 . CASSSPGRTGSEQYF TGTGCCAGCAGCTCTCCCGGGAGGACAGGGTCAGAGCAGTACTTC
. TRBJ1-5 TRBV6-2/TRBV6-3 . CASSHLPGTGNQPQHF TGTGCCAGCAGTCATCTTCCCGGGACGGGGAATCAGCCCCAGCATTTT
. TRBJ2-3 TRBV27 . CASSLRGGYGRPDTQYF TGTGCCAGCAGTCTACGAGGGGGTTACGGGAGGCCAGATACGCAGTATTTT
. TRBJ2-3 TRBV24-1 . CATSEQTGASTDTQYF TGTGCCACCAGTGAACAAACGGGGGCCAGCACAGATACGCAGTATTTT
few TRBJ2-5 TRBV6-1 . CASSEDWYQETQYF TGTGCCAGCAGTGAAGACTGGTACCAAGAGACCCAGTACTTC
. TRBJ2-5 TRBV5-6 . CASSSRGGGQETQYF TGTGCCAGCAGCTCCCGGGGAGGGGGCCAAGAGACCCAGTACTTC
. TRBJ2-1 TRBV11-2 TRBD2 CASSLFTSGSNEQFF TGTGCCAGCAGCTTATTTACTAGCGGGAGCAATGAGCAGTTCTTC
. TRBJ1-2 TRBV3-1/TRBV3-2 . CASSHRGGPGDYGYTF TGTGCCAGCAGCCATCGAGGGGGACCTGGGGACTATGGCTACACCTTC
. TRBJ1-5 TRBV19 . CASGNYKGLPVNQPQHF TGTGCCAGCGGAAACTACAAAGGACTGCCTGTTAATCAGCCCCAGCATTTT
. TRBJ2-2 TRBV7-3 . CASSPQGFPTGELFF TGTGCCAGCAGCCCTCAGGGTTTCCCCACCGGGGAGCTGTTTTTT
. TRBJ1-5 TRBV5-1 . CASSLGGAQPQHF TGCGCCAGCAGCTTGGGAGGGGCTCAGCCCCAGCATTTT
. TRBJ1-2 TRBV5-4 . CASSLPQTIPYGYTF TGTGCCAGCAGCCTACCACAGACAATTCCCTATGGCTACACCTTC
. TRBJ2-3 TRBV6-1 . CASSAVTQLTTDTQYF TGTGCCAGCAGTGCAGTGACACAACTAACCACAGATACGCAGTATTTT
. TRBJ1-1 TRBV19 . CASSIEAGLREAFF TGTGCCAGTAGTATAGAGGCCGGGCTCCGTGAAGCTTTCTTT
. TRBJ2-2 TRBV4-3 . CASSQDGMAGDTGELFF TGCGCCAGCAGCCAAGATGGTATGGCAGGAGACACCGGGGAGCTGTTTTTT
. TRBJ1-6 TRBV6-2/TRBV6-3 . CASSLPGAGNSPLHF TGTGCCAGCAGCCTCCCGGGGGCGGGGAATTCACCCCTCCACTTT
once TRBJ2-2 TRBV9 . CASSVVGWTGELFF TGTGCCAGCAGCGTAGTGGGGTGGACCGGGGAGCTGTTTTTT
. TRBJ1-5 TRBV7-2 . CASSLLGAGNQPQHF TGTGCCAGCAGCCTCCTTGGGGCAGGGAATCAGCCCCAGCATTTT
. TRBJ1-1 TRBV5-1 . CASSLDRDTEAFF TGCGCCAGCAGCTTGGACAGGGACACTGAAGCTTTCTTT
. TRBJ1-2 TRBV5-1 . CASSSTSGQGYGYTF TGCGCCAGCAGCTCAACTTCCGGGCAGGGCTATGGCTACACCTTC
. TRBJ1-5 TRBV28 . CASSLGPGISNQPQHF TGTGCCAGCAGTTTGGGGCCCGGGATAAGCAATCAGCCCCAGCATTTT
. TRBJ2-7 TRBV9 TRBD1 CASSSRDRGLYEQYF TGTGCCAGCAGCTCCAGAGACAGGGGGCTCTACGAGCAGTACTTC